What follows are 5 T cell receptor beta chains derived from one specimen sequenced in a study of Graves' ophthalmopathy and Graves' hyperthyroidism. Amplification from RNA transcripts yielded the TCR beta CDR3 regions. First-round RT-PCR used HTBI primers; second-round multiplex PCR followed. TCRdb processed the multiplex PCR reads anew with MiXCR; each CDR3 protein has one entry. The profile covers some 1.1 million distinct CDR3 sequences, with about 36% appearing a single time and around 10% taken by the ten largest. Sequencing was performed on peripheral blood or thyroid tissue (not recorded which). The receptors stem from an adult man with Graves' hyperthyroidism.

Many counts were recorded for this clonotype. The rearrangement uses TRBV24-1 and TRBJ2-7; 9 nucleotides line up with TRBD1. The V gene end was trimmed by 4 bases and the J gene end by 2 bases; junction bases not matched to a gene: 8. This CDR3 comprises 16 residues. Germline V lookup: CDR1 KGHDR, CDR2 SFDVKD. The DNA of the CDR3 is TGTGCCACCAGTGACACCGGACAGGGGACTGCCTACGAGCAGTACTTC. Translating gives CATSDTGQGTAYEQYF.

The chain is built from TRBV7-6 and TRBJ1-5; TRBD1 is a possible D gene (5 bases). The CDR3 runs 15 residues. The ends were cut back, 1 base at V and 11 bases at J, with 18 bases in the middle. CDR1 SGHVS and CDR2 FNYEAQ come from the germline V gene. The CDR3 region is CASSLGSGRGATQHF. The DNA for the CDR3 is TGTGCCAGCAGCTTAGGAAGCGGGCGAGGGGCGACCCAGCATTTT.

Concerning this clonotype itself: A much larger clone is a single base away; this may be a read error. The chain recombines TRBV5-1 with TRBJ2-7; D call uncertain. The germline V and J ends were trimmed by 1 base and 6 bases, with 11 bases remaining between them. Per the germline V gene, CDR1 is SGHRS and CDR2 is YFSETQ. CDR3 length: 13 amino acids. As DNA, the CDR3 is TGCGCCAGCAGCTTGTGTCGCGGTGGCGAGCAGTACTTC. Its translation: CASSLCRGGEQYF.

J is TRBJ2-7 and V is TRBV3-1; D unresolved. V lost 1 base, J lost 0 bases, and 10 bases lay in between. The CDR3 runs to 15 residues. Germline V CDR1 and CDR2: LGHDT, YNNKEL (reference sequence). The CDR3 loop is CASSQVIQSSYEQYF. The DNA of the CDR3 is TGTGCCAGCAGCCAAGTTATACAGAGCTCCTACGAGCAGTACTTC.

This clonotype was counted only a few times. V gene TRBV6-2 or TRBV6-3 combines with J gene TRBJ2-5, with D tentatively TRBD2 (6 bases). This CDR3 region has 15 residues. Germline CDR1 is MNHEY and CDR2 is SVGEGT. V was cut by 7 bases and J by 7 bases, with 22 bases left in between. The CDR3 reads CASTTVDSGAGTQYF. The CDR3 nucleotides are TGTGCCAGCACCACCGTCGACTCGGGAGCCGGGACCCAGTACTTC.